This TCR beta chain was recovered during a study of T cell responses to AZD1222 COVID-19 vaccine. Whole-study findings and limits: Reportedly, close to half of spike-specific TCRs are directed against unmutated variant regions. Most donors were white British and more were female, and clonal diversity was possibly underestimated.

The germline V gene encodes CDR1 SGHNT and CDR2 YENEEA. The CDR3 totals 10 residues. Trimming removed 8 bases at V and 2 bases at J, with 3 bases between. As to this clone: Its antigen is unknown.

Only in-frame clones appear in the TCRdb table, and some are missing; sequencing was by immunoSEQ multiplex PCR. The table shows roughly 120,000 clones, with 70% to 90% occurring only once. The rearrangement joins TRBV11-3 to TRBJ2-5; D gene ambiguous. The TCR comes from an adult in good health. The sample was peripheral blood, taken on day 0 of AZD1222 vaccination. CDR3 DNA: TGTGCCAGCGGACAAGAGACCCAGTACTTC. Translated: CASGQETQYF.